These 21 T cell receptor beta chains were all obtained from the same sample, sequenced in a study of graft-versus-host responses after intestinal transplantation. Produced via immunoSEQ multiplex PCR; TCRdb's table is partial and in-frame only. Here the sample spans approximately 70,000 clones, 84% being singletons. Their antigen targets remain unknown. The sequencing used unstimulated CD4+ T cells sorted from spleen or lymph node cells, collected before transplant. These receptors were collected from a human donor who was the organ donor for an intestinal transplant.

This rearrangement joins TRBV11-2 to TRBJ2-6; D is possibly TRBD1 (5 bases). V was shortened by 5 bases and J by 0 bases, with 8 bases between the two germline ends. This CDR3 region has 15 residues. The germline gives CDR1 SGHAT, CDR2 FQNNGV. CDR3 region: CASSPRDSGANVLTF. CDR3 DNA sequence: TGTGCCAGCAGCCCCAGGGACTCTGGGGCCAACGTCCTGACTTTC.

This chain links TRBV30 with TRBJ1-4; 7 positions match TRBD1. Germline loops: CDR1 GTSNPN, CDR2 SVGIG (reference sequence). The CDR3 is 13 residues long. The ends lost 3 bases at V and 6 bases at J; junction bases unmatched: 4. Here the CDR3 reads CAWRNRGYEKLFF. The CDR3 DNA sequence: TGTGCCTGGAGGAACAGGGGATATGAAAAACTGTTTTTT.

The chain employs TRBV5-4 and TRBJ2-3, with 12 bases lining up with TRBD2. CDR1 is SGHNT and CDR2 is YYREEE in the germline V gene (reference sequence). V dropped 0 bases and J dropped 1; count of bases not matched to a gene: 3. The CDR3 length is 17 residues. For the CDR3, the DNA is TGTGCCAGCAGCTTGGCGACTAGCGGGGGACGCACAGATACGCAGTATTTT. It codes for CASSLATSGGRTDTQYF. Full variable domain (outside the CDR3, taken from reference TRBV5-4 and TRBJ2-3): ETGVTQSPTHLIKTRGQQVTLRCSSQSGHNTVSWYQQALGQGPQFIFQYYREEENGRGNFPPRFSGLQFPNYSSELNVNALELDDSALYLCASSLATSGGRTDTQYFGPGTRLTVL.

The CDR3 DNA reads as TGTGCCAGCAGCTTGAATGACCCGAGGCGGGAGCAGTTCTTC. Translation: CASSLNDPRREQFF. The gene calls are TRBV5-4 and TRBJ2-1; D remains unclear. Germline V gives CDR1 SGHNT, CDR2 YYREEE (reference sequence). With 1 base removed from V and 10 bases from J, the gap between germline ends came to 15 bases. CDR3 size: 14 residues.

This clone has a handful of counts. This chain joins TRBV30 and TRBJ2-7; 9 bases agree with TRBD2. With V trimmed by 0 bases and J by 2 bases, 11 bases remained unmatched. The CDR3 spans 17 residues. Germline V gene lookup returns CDR1 GTSNPN and CDR2 SVGIG (reference sequence). The chain's CDR3 is CAWSVLPQRGDTYEQYV. CDR3 coding DNA: TGTGCCTGGAGTGTACTTCCACAGCGGGGGGACACCTACGAGCAGTACGTC.

This clone has more than one count but fewer than ten. The V call is TRBV6-6, the J call TRBJ1-6; 8 bases align to TRBD1. Germline V gene data show CDR1 as MNHNY and CDR2 as SVGAGI (reference sequence). J gave up 10 bases and V 4 bases, and 6 bases lay outside the gene matches. The CDR3 is 14 amino acids. This CDR3 is CASSSGQGGSPLHF. DNA for the CDR3: TGTGCCAGCAGTTCAGGACAGGGAGGCTCACCCCTCCACTTT.

The genes are TRBV25-1 and TRBJ2-2; D gene ambiguous. Germline values: CDR1 MGHDK, CDR2 SYGVNS. The length of the CDR3 is 15 residues. With 3 bases removed from V and 2 bases from J, the gap between germline ends came to 10 bases. CDR3 sequence: CASSEMIGNTGELFF. The DNA for the CDR3 is TGTGCCAGCAGTGAGATGATTGGCAACACCGGGGAGCTGTTTTTT.

The chain employs TRBV28 and TRBJ1-4; D not certain. With 8 bases removed from V and 2 bases from J, the gap between germline ends came to 9 bases. CDR1 is MDHEN and CDR2 is SYDVKM in the germline V gene. This CDR3 has 13 amino acids. The CDR3 sequence: CASLSPTNEKLFF. The CDR3 nucleotides read TGTGCCAGCCTCTCCCCGACTAATGAAAAACTGTTTTTT.

This clone was found once. The chain employs TRBV2 and TRBJ1-2; no firm D call. The germline V gene encodes CDR1 SNHLY and CDR2 FYNNEI. This CDR3 is 9 amino acids long. The V and J ends lost 8 bases and 7 bases respectively, with 5 bases between them. The DNA of the CDR3 is TGTGCCAGCGGTAGTGGCTACACCTTC. This gives the protein CASGSGYTF.

This rearrangement joins TRBV5-1 to TRBJ2-4; 8 bases are a match to TRBD2. Unmatched junction bases numbered 5, after V lost 0 bases and J lost 0 bases. Germline assignment: CDR1 SGHRS and CDR2 YFSETQ. CDR3 length: 17 residues. The CDR3, as DNA: TGCGCCAGCAGCTTGGGGGCTAGCGGGTTAGCCAAAAACATTCAGTACTTC. It translates to CASSLGASGLAKNIQYF. The whole variable domain, filled in from reference TRBV5-1 and TRBJ2-4, reads KAGVTQTPRYLIKTRGQQVTLSCSPISGHRSVSWYQQTPGQGLQFLFEYFSETQRNKGNFPGRFSGRQFSNSRSEMNVSTLELGDSALYLCASSLGASGLAKNIQYFGAGTRLSVL.

The chain uses TRBV6-5 and TRBJ2-3; 13 bases line up with TRBD2. Looked up from germline, CDR1 is MNHEY and CDR2 is SVGAGI. This CDR3 has 15 residues. Trimming removed 6 bases from V and 6 bases from J; junction bases left unmatched: 6. The DNA for the CDR3 is TGTGCCAGCAGCCTTCAGACTAGCGGGGGGGATACGCAGTATTTT. Its translation: CASSLQTSGGDTQYF.

This chain links TRBV13 with TRBJ2-2; TRBD2 matches at 8 bases. Germline assignment: CDR1 PRHDT and CDR2 FYEKMQ (reference sequence). With 4 bases clipped from V and 1 base from J, the junction kept 2 bases outside the gene matches. The CDR3 length is 15 residues. CDR3 protein: CASSSAGGNTGELFF. The CDR3 DNA reads as TGTGCCAGCAGCTCGGCGGGGGGGAACACCGGGGAGCTGTTTTTT.

The chain has TRBV5-4 and TRBJ2-6; 7 bases map to TRBD1. The CDR3 has 16 residues. Looked up from germline, CDR1 is SGHNT and CDR2 is YYREEE (reference sequence). Trimming removed 4 bases from V and 2 bases from J; junction bases left unmatched: 6. Written as DNA, the CDR3 is TGTGCCAGCAGCCGAGACAGGGTGCCTGGGGCCAACGTCCTGACTTTC. As protein: CASSRDRVPGANVLTF. The full variable domain, its missing parts supplied by reference TRBV5-4 and TRBJ2-6, is ETGVTQSPTHLIKTRGQQVTLRCSSQSGHNTVSWYQQALGQGPQFIFQYYREEENGRGNFPPRFSGLQFPNYSSELNVNALELDDSALYLCASSRDRVPGANVLTFGAGSRLTVL.

This chain joins TRBV10-3 and TRBJ2-5; D might be TRBD1 (5 bases). The CDR3 spans 14 residues. Germline values: CDR1 ENHRY, CDR2 SYGVKD. V shed 2 bases and J shed 2 bases, with 9 bases lying between them. CDR3 loop: CAISEDRPQETQYF. For the CDR3, the DNA is TGTGCCATCAGTGAGGACAGACCACAAGAGACCCAGTACTTC.

This sequence joins TRBV6-5 and TRBJ2-2; 8 nucleotides align to TRBD2. The V gene's germline CDR1 is MNHEY and CDR2 SVGAGI. The CDR3 is 16 residues long. Losses at the gene ends were 2 bases for V and 4 bases for J; bases not matched to a gene: 6. The CDR3 loop reads CASSYQAGVGTGELFF. The CDR3 coding sequence is TGTGCCAGCAGTTACCAAGCGGGGGTTGGCACCGGGGAGCTGTTTTTT.

The J gene is TRBJ2-7, the V gene TRBV19, with D maybe TRBD1 (6 bases). The CDR3 runs to 15 residues. V lost 6 bases and J 0 bases, leaving 15 bases between the germline ends. Germline V gene data show CDR1 as LNHDA and CDR2 as SQIVND (reference sequence). The chain's CDR3 is CASSLGDTFSYEQYV. As DNA, the CDR3 is TGTGCCAGTAGCCTGGGGGACACCTTCTCCTACGAGCAGTACGTC.

J is TRBJ1-1 and V is TRBV4-2, with 8 positions matching TRBD1. V was clipped by 0 bases and J by 4 bases; unmatched bases: 7. Germline V gene lookup returns CDR1 LGHNA and CDR2 YNFKEQ. The length of the CDR3 is 16 residues. CDR3 in amino acids: CASSQDLDRGVTEAFF. The CDR3, as DNA: TGTGCCAGCAGCCAAGACCTCGACAGGGGAGTCACTGAAGCTTTCTTT.

This rearrangement joins TRBV6-5 to TRBJ2-7; D possibly corresponds to TRBD1 (6 bases). The CDR3 runs to 13 residues. The V end lost 6 bases, the J end lost 2 bases, and 11 bases lay between the germline ends. Germline CDR1 and CDR2: MNHEY and SVGAGI. The CDR3 here is CASRPKGAYEQYV. The CDR3 bases are TGTGCCAGCAGACCCAAGGGGGCCTACGAGCAGTACGTC.

The gene calls are TRBV2 and TRBJ2-5, with 8 nucleotides matching TRBD2. The CDR3 is 15 amino acids. The germline gives CDR1 SNHLY, CDR2 FYNNEI. V was clipped by 5 bases and J by 1 base; unmatched bases: 6. The CDR3 DNA reads TGTGCCAGCAGTACGATTGGGACTAGCCAAGAGACCCAGTACTTC. It is translated as CASSTIGTSQETQYF.

This chain joins TRBV4-1 and TRBJ1-2; D not resolved. V lost 0 bases, J lost 4 bases, and 9 bases lay in between. Germline V CDR1 and CDR2: MGHRA, YSYEKL. The CDR3 loop spans 14 amino acids. CDR3 protein: CASSQDGELYGYTF. The CDR3 coding sequence is TGCGCCAGCAGCCAAGATGGGGAGCTCTATGGCTACACCTTC.

The chain links TRBV28 to TRBJ2-1; 8 bases are a match to TRBD1. Trimming cost V 6 bases and J 9 bases; bases outside gene matches: 13. CDR3 length: 15 amino acids. Germline-derived CDR1 and CDR2 are MDHEN and SYDVKM. The CDR3, as DNA: TGTGCCAGCAGGGTCACAGGGGGTGAACTACGTGAGCAGTTCTTC. It yields the protein CASRVTGGELREQFF.